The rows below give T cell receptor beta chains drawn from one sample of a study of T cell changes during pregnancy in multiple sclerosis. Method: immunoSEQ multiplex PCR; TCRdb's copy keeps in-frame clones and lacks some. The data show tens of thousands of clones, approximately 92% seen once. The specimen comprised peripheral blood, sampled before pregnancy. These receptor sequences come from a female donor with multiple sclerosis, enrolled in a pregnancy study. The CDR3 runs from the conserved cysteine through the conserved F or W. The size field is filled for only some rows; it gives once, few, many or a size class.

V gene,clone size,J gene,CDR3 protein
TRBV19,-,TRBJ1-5,CASSTPDRGASNQPQHF
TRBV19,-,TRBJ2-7,CASSITVTYEQYF
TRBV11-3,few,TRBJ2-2,CASSLGGRGELFF
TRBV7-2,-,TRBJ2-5,CASSLARAETQYF
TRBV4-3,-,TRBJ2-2,CASSQSAKNTGELFF
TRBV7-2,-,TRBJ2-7,CASSLSPSGRASYEQYF
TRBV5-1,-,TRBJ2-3,CASSLGLGLIGGTQYF
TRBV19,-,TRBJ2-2,CASSTGQGPGTGELFF
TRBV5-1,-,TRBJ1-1,CASSLVGAEYLNTEAFF
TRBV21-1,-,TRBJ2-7,CASSKLGTSDEQYF
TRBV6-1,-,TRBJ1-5,CATKGRGALRQPQHF
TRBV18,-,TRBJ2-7,CASSPKGLAGSGVYEQYF
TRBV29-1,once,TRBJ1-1,CSVDLQGNTEAFF